These T cell receptor beta chains were read from a single sample in a study of T cell clones after liver transplantation. Data came from immunoSEQ multiplex PCR; TCRdb stores just in-frame clones and leaves some out. The sample lists some 57,000 clones, around 70% occurring once. Sequenced material: CD4+ T cells from blood, taken at the 22-month timepoint. These receptors originate from a human patient who received a liver transplant. Some of the T cells may derive from the graft donor. The CDR3 runs from the conserved cysteine through the conserved F or W.

J: TRBJ2-1
V: TRBV7-2
CDR3: CASNPLGGGPTYNEQFF

J: TRBJ2-1
V: TRBV18
CDR3: CASSPKGTESYNEQFF

J: TRBJ1-1
V: TRBV10-3
CDR3: CAISPRGTEAFF

J: TRBJ2-7
V: TRBV5-1
CDR3: CASSLFKESSYEQYF

J: TRBJ2-1
V: TRBV23-1
CDR3: CASSQPSLAGGPVNEQFF

J: TRBJ1-1
V: TRBV10-3
CDR3: CAIRRGQLNTEAFF

J: TRBJ1-2
V: TRBV28
CDR3: CASSLEGTARGGYTF

J: TRBJ1-4
V: TRBV4-1
CDR3: CASSQDSGRGANEKLFF

J: TRBJ2-2
V: TRBV6-1
CDR3: CASRPGTVNTGELFF

J: TRBJ2-4
V: TRBV11-2
CDR3: CASSHPDRLAKNIQYF

J: TRBJ1-6
V: TRBV7-9
CDR3: CASAGRGTVRNSPLHF

J: TRBJ2-4
V: TRBV2
CDR3: CASRDSSAKNIQYF

J: TRBJ2-7
V: TRBV23-1
CDR3: CANPVGTGCGEQYF

J: TRBJ1-1
V: TRBV6-1
CDR3: CASSETGSNTEAFF

J: TRBJ2-3
V: TRBV5-1
CDR3: CASSLAVGVRTDTQYF

J: TRBJ2-1
V: TRBV7-9
CDR3: CASSNQVGWGSYNEQFF

J: TRBJ1-6
V: TRBV5-5
CDR3: CASTMGNSPLHF

J: TRBJ2-3
V: TRBV14
CDR3: CASSPPPMGSTDTQYF

J: TRBJ2-2
V: TRBV7-8
CDR3: CASSFQRGEGGELFF

J: TRBJ2-3
V: TRBV25-1
CDR3: CARDWGASTDTQYF

J: TRBJ1-5
V: TRBV7-2
CDR3: CASSLAGVGGGWQPQHF

J: TRBJ2-6
V: TRBV6-4
CDR3: CASSRDALLYSGANVLTF

J: TRBJ2-7
V: TRBV11-1
CDR3: CASSLEQGGIDEQYF

J: TRBJ2-2
V: TRBV6-1
CDR3: CASSFRTSTGELFF

J: TRBJ1-2
V: TRBV9
CDR3: CASSVGRGGVGYTF

J: TRBJ2-7
V: TRBV2
CDR3: CASSKGQGKNYEQYF

J: TRBJ2-3
V: TRBV29-1
CDR3: CSARQGTDTQYF

J: TRBJ1-1
V: TRBV21-1
CDR3: CASSLSRRQGNEAFF

J: TRBJ2-1
V: TRBV2
CDR3: CASRGDHQFF

J: TRBJ2-7
V: TRBV10-2
CDR3: CASSVQRTTEQYF

J: TRBJ1-2
V: TRBV7-2
CDR3: CASSLERTYGYTF

J: TRBJ1-5
V: TRBV6-6
CDR3: CANSYSAQINQPQHF

J: TRBJ2-5
V: TRBV5-1
CDR3: CASSSNQQETQYF

J: TRBJ1-5
V: TRBV6-5
CDR3: CASKEGDQPQHF

J: TRBJ2-1
V: TRBV28
CDR3: CASSLKPSGGEQFF

J: TRBJ2-1
V: TRBV6-5
CDR3: CASSFVGQGFGYEQFF

J: TRBJ1-2
V: TRBV7-2
CDR3: CASSRDRGYGYTF